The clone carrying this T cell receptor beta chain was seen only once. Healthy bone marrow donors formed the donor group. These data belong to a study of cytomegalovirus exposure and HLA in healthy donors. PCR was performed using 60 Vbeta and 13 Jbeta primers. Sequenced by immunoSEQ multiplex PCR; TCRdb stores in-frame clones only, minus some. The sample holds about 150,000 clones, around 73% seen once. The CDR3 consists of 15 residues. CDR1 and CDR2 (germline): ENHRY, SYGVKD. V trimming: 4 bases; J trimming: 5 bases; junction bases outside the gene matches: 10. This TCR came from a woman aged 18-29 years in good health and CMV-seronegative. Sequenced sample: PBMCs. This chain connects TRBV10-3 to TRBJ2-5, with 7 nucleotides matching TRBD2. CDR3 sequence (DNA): TGTGCCATCAGTGTCAACGGGGGGATCGCGGAGACCCAGTACTTC. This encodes CAISVNGGIAETQYF.